This TCR beta chain was sequenced for a study of molecular identifiers for immune sequencing clone quantification. The V gene lost 5 bases and the J gene lost 9 bases, with 19 bases spanning the gap. In germline, CDR1 is SEHNR, CDR2 FQNEAQ (reference sequence). The CDR3 spans 15 residues. One entry per CDR3 protein results from TCRdb running MiXCR on the PCR reads. The sample records 460,000 or so distinct CDR3 sequences, over 20% being singletons. The chain carries TRBV7-9 and TRBJ1-4, with D perhaps matching TRBD1 (6 bases). This TCR derives from a human donor in good health. Some libraries in this study had Jurkat cell RNA spiked in. The sequencing input was naive CD8+ T cells from blood, with Jurkat cell RNA spiked in. Indicated subset: FACS-sorted CD8+CD4-CCR7+CD45RA+ naive T cells. The CDR3 protein is CASSRGTGGIKKLFF. The CDR3 coding sequence is TGTGCCAGCAGCCGCGGGACCGGGGGCATCAAAAAACTGTTTTTT.